The 5 T cell receptor beta chains presented below share a single source sample, sequenced in a study of blood T cell repertoires in COVID-19. Sequencing used immunoSEQ multiplex PCR; TCRdb keeps in-frame clones, though not all of them. Here the sample spans roughly 250,000 clones, around nine tenths being singletons. Input material: peripheral blood. All receptors come from a man aged 40-50 years who had recovered from COVID-19.

This chain uses TRBV5-4 with TRBJ2-7; 13 bases match TRBD2. The CDR3 loop spans 15 amino acids. The V and J ends lost 3 bases and 3 bases, in that order; junction bases with no gene match: 3. The V gene's germline CDR1 is SGHNT and CDR2 YYREEE (reference sequence). CDR3 DNA sequence: TGTGCCAGCAGCTGGGGGACTAGCGGGAACTACGAGCAGTACTTC. As protein: CASSWGTSGNYEQYF.

This clone was counted a few times. The rearrangement uses TRBV9 and TRBJ2-3; D ambiguous. The CDR3 totals 16 residues. Germline V gene lookup returns CDR1 SGDLS and CDR2 YYNGEE. V lost 0 bases to trimming and J lost 0 bases, with 11 bases between them. In DNA, the CDR3 is TGTGCCAGCAGCGTAGGGCTGCAATCTAGCACAGATACGCAGTATTTT. It translates to CASSVGLQSSTDTQYF.

The chain carries TRBV25-1 and TRBJ2-1; TRBD2 aligns across 7 bases. Germline CDR1 reads MGHDK; CDR2 reads SYGVNS. V lost 4 bases and J lost 5; bases outside the gene matches: 8. This CDR3 has 15 amino acids. CDR3 DNA: TGTGCCAGCAGTGCCCTGGGGCTAGCGGACAATGAGCAGTTCTTC. It is translated as CASSALGLADNEQFF.

The chain combines TRBV2 with TRBJ2-4, with a tentative D call TRBD2 (5 bases). CDR3 size: 13 residues. Looked up from germline, CDR1 is SNHLY and CDR2 is FYNNEI. V lost 7 bases to trimming and J lost 6 bases, with 13 bases between them. The CDR3 is CASTPSAGNIQYF. In DNA, the CDR3 is TGTGCCAGCACCCCCTCGGCGGGAAACATTCAGTACTTC.

The V call is TRBV19, the J call TRBJ2-7; TRBD2 matches at 10 bases. CDR1 is LNHDA and CDR2 is SQIVND in the germline V gene (reference sequence). The CDR3 covers 14 residues. With V trimmed by 3 bases and J by 5 bases, 4 bases remained unmatched. CDR3 coding DNA: TGTGCCAGTAGTATCCTAGCGGGGGCACACGAGCAGTACTTC. Protein: CASSILAGAHEQYF.